This T cell receptor (beta chain) was recorded in a study of cytomegalovirus exposure and HLA in healthy donors. The overall study: When 350 to 400 donors were genotyped, over 80% of them were found to fall in the Caucasian-associated ancestry cluster.

General observations from the study: A later analysis showed that HLA-associated TCR beta chains had undergone more clonal expansion than equally common others. According to an earlier analysis, most TCR beta V segments yielded productive rearrangements about 87% or about 30% of the time. Presence/absence results assume similar sequencing depth per donor, which may not hold.

Worth noting for this clone: As yet, its antigen is unknown.

With 60 Vbeta and 13 Jbeta primers, the PCR was carried out. TCRdb keeps only in-frame clones here, not all; method: immunoSEQ multiplex PCR. The sample holds 69,000 or so clones, about 74% seen once. The source is a woman aged 60-75 years in good health and CMV-seropositive. Sequences were obtained from PBMCs.

The chain's CDR3 is CASSSTPRLAGYYEQYF. CDR3 sequence (DNA): TGTGCCAGCAGCTCGACGCCCCGTCTAGCGGGGTACTACGAGCAGTACTTC. The chain joins TRBV5-6 to TRBJ2-7, with 9 positions matching TRBD2. This CDR3 comprises 17 residues. J gave up 3 bases and V 3 bases, and 13 bases lay outside the gene matches. In germline, CDR1 is SGHDT, CDR2 YYEEEE. Full variable domain (missing parts from reference TRBV5-6 and TRBJ2-7): DAGVTQSPTHLIKTRGQQVTLRCSPKSGHDTVSWYQQALGQGPQFIFQYYEEEERQRGNFPDRFSGHQFPNYSSELNVNALLLGDSALYLCASSSTPRLAGYYEQYFGPGTRLTVT.